The entry that follows covers one TCR beta chain sequence. The antigen is undetermined. Profiling relied on immunoSEQ multiplex PCR, and the TCRdb table lists in-frame clones only, not all of them. The data contain about 110,000 clones, 88% of them singletons. This specimen comes from a study of T cell responses to AZD1222 COVID-19 vaccine. The study's findings and limits: Regions 160-218 and 743-854 held dominance among vaccine-associated CD4 TCRs, which spanned spike. Of spike-specific TCRs, nearly half reportedly target regions left unmutated in variants. Spike-specific TCR breadth and depth were elevated following two AZD1222 doses. Baseline serostatus was positive in only a handful of AZD1222 recipients.

V was pared by 8 bases and J by 0 bases, with 7 bases between. CDR3 length: 12 amino acids. From germline, CDR1 is LNHDA and CDR2 SQIVND (reference sequence). The receptor comes from an adult in good health. Material: peripheral blood, obtained on day 0 of AZD1222 vaccination. V and J are TRBV19 and TRBJ1-1; D gene uncertain. CDR3 sequence: CASAGVNTEAFF. The CDR3 nucleotides read TGTGCCAGTGCAGGTGTGAACACTGAAGCTTTCTTT. The full variable domain, with the rest looked up from reference TRBV19 and TRBJ1-1, is DGGITQSPKYLFRKEGQNVTLSCEQNLNHDAMYWYRQDPGQGLRLIYYSQIVNDFQKGDIAEGYSVSREKKESFPLTVTSAQKNPTAFYLCASAGVNTEAFFGQGTRLTVV.